The next 21 T cell receptor beta chains were all read from a single sample in a study of T cells in Graves' hyperthyroidism and ophthalmopathy. The TCR beta CDR3 regions underwent amplification using RNA transcripts as the source. A first-round RT-PCR of the TCR CDR3 used the HTBI primer set. TCRdb recomputed calls from the multiplex PCR reads with MiXCR, one row per CDR3 protein. The data hold around 610,000 distinct CDR3 sequences, with roughly 15% observed a single time. The sequencing sample was made of blood. Source of these receptors: a woman aged 40 to 50 with Graves' ophthalmopathy.

V gene TRBV29-1 combines with J gene TRBJ2-5, with TRBD2 identical over 7 bases. Germline assignment: CDR1 SQVTM and CDR2 ANQGSEA. This CDR3 has 12 amino acids. After removal of 5 bases from V and 3 bases from J, the junction contained 3 bases not matched to a gene. This CDR3 reads CSVRAGEETQYF. Here the CDR3 DNA reads TGCAGCGTTCGGGCGGGGGAAGAGACCCAGTACTTC.

This clonotype has ten or more counts. The chain recombines TRBV6-2 or TRBV6-3 with TRBJ1-2; D uncertain. The V and J ends lost 2 bases and 3 bases respectively, with 13 bases between them. The CDR3 sequence is 15 residues long. Germline V gene lookup returns CDR1 MNHEY and CDR2 SVGEGT. The CDR3 sequence is CASSYGGRRDYGYTF. CDR3 DNA sequence: TGTGCCAGCAGTTACGGCGGCCGGAGAGACTATGGCTACACCTTC.

The table lists this clonotype with a few counts. This chain uses TRBV6-1 with TRBJ2-7, with 8 positions matching TRBD1. There are 15 residues in the CDR3. Germline CDR1 is MNHNS and CDR2 is SASEGT. J gave up 2 bases and V 6 bases, and 9 bases lay outside the gene matches. The CDR3 DNA sequence: TGTGCCAGCAGGGACACAGGGGGAAATCCCTACGAGCAGTACTTC. This gives the protein CASRDTGGNPYEQYF.

This clonotype was detected ten times or more. The chain has TRBV19 and TRBJ2-7; 10 nucleotides match TRBD2. The junction had 5 bases not matched to a gene; V was cut back by 5 bases and J by 4 bases. This CDR3 comprises 14 residues. In germline, CDR1 is LNHDA, CDR2 SQIVND (reference sequence). Written as DNA, the CDR3 is TGTGCCAGTAGTGCGGCTAGCGGGAGATACGAGCAGTACTTC. Its protein product is CASSAASGRYEQYF.

A few counts support this clonotype. J is TRBJ2-1 and V is TRBV12-3 or TRBV12-4; a possible D gene is TRBD1 (5 bases). With 3 bases removed from V and 10 bases from J, the gap between germline ends came to 10 bases. The CDR3 covers 12 residues. The CDR3 bases are TGTGCCAGCAGTTTCGCACAGGCCGAGCAGTTCTTC. It yields the protein CASSFAQAEQFF.

This clonotype was observed many times. This sequence joins TRBV20-1 and TRBJ2-7; unclear D gene. Looked up from germline, CDR1 is DFQATT and CDR2 is SNEGSKA (reference sequence). V shed 0 bases and J shed 3 bases, with 3 bases lying between them. CDR3 length: 11 amino acids. The CDR3 sequence is CSARDLYEQYF. The CDR3 region has the DNA TGCAGTGCTAGAGATCTCTACGAGCAGTACTTC.

This clonotype has only a few counts. A much larger clonotype is one base distant, so this may be a read error. The V call is TRBV28, the J call TRBJ2-7; D uncertain. Germline V gives CDR1 MDHEN, CDR2 SYDVKM. The CDR3 covers 15 residues. For the CDR3, the DNA is TGTGCCAGCAGTTTACCAGGAACGGGCTCCTGCGAGCAGTACTTC. Its protein product is CASSLPGTGSCEQYF.

This chain connects TRBV4-1 to TRBJ1-2, with 7 bases fitting TRBD1. CDR3 size: 17 residues. Germline V gene lookup returns CDR1 MGHRA and CDR2 YSYEKL. The V segment lost 4 bases and the J segment 0 bases; nucleotides outside the gene matches: 11. The CDR3 bases are TGCGCCAGCAGCCCCCGGGACAGCCAGGCGTCTAACTATGGCTACACCTTC. Amino acid sequence: CASSPRDSQASNYGYTF.

This clonotype appeared a few times. The chain joins TRBV11-2 to TRBJ1-2; 9 positions match TRBD1. Germline trimming cut 5 bases from V and 7 bases from J; bases unmatched to any gene: 11. Looked up from germline, CDR1 is SGHAT and CDR2 is FQNNGV. This CDR3 spans 15 amino acids. The CDR3 bases are TGTGCCAGCAGCGAGCGGGGACAGGGAGTATTTGGCTACACCTTC. Translated, it gives CASSERGQGVFGYTF.

This clonotype appeared many times. The chain recombines TRBV7-9 with TRBJ1-2, with unresolved D. This CDR3 comprises 14 residues. V lost 2 bases to trimming and J lost 8 bases, with 15 bases between them. Germline V gene data show CDR1 as SEHNR and CDR2 as FQNEAQ (reference sequence). Here the CDR3 DNA reads TGTGCCAGCAGCTTAAGTCAGGTTCCTCGGGGCTACACCTTC. It specifies CASSLSQVPRGYTF.

In its sample, this clonotype was seen many times. This chain connects TRBV28 to TRBJ1-5; unclear D gene. This CDR3 spans 13 amino acids. V lost 5 bases to trimming and J lost 8 bases, with 13 bases between them. CDR1 and CDR2 (germline): MDHEN, SYDVKM. The CDR3: CASSPPYSEPQHF. The CDR3 nucleotides are TGTGCCAGCAGTCCCCCCTACAGCGAGCCCCAGCATTTT.

This clonotype appeared many times. The chain combines TRBV6-5 with TRBJ2-7, with 7 bases lining up with TRBD1. The CDR3 spans 13 residues. Germline V gene sequence: CDR1 MNHEY, CDR2 SVGAGI. V lost 5 bases to trimming and J lost 6 bases; unmatched junction nucleotides: 7. The CDR3 DNA reads as TGTGCCAGCAGTCGCGGACAGGACGTCGAGCAGTACTTC. Protein product: CASSRGQDVEQYF.

This clonotype was seen repeatedly, ten times or more. This clone may be a read error of a much larger clone one base away. The chain combines TRBV7-2 with TRBJ2-7; D might be TRBD1 (6 bases). The germline CDR1 and CDR2 sequences are SGHTA and FQGNSA. This CDR3 region has 12 residues. This chain's CDR3 is CACSLDRSEQYF. CDR3 coding DNA: TGTGCCTGCAGCTTAGACAGGAGTGAGCAGTACTTC.

In this sample, this clonotype turned up many times. This sequence joins TRBV5-1 and TRBJ2-5; possibly TRBD1 for D (5 bases). Germline V gene sequence: CDR1 SGHRS, CDR2 YFSETQ. V gave up 6 bases and J gave up 2 bases, with 14 bases separating them. There are 14 residues in the CDR3. This chain's CDR3 is CASTKGLEQETQYF. The CDR3 region has the DNA TGCGCCAGCACGAAGGGGCTTGAACAAGAGACCCAGTACTTC.

This clonotype was counted ten times or more. At one end the junction does not follow the germline gene, possibly because of a read error. The chain couples TRBV28 to TRBJ1-1; D is ambiguous. CDR1 and CDR2 (germline): MDHEN, SYDVKM. The length of the CDR3 is 15 residues. CDR3 in DNA: TGTGCCAGCAGTTTAGCCAGCAGTATGAACACTAAAGCTTTCTTT. It translates to CASSLASSMNTKAFF.

The chain combines TRBV6-1 with TRBJ2-7; D may be TRBD2 (5 bases). The germline gives CDR1 MNHNS, CDR2 SASEGT. This CDR3 has 13 residues. V lost 8 bases and J 6 bases, leaving 17 bases between the germline ends. CDR3 sequence (DNA): TGTGCCAGCTCACCACTCGGACTTAGCGAGCAGTACTTC. Protein product: CASSPLGLSEQYF.

This clonotype was observed many times. The rearrangement links TRBV7-8 to TRBJ2-5; D uncertain. CDR1 is SGHVS, CDR2 FQNEAQ, per germline. V shed 6 bases and J shed 5 bases, with 13 bases lying between them. CDR3 length equals 13 residues. As DNA, the CDR3 is TGTGCCAGCAGACCAGGCTTAGGGGAGACCCAGTACTTC. It yields the protein CASRPGLGETQYF.

In its sample, this clonotype was seen many times. V and J are TRBV12-5 and TRBJ1-2; 8 nucleotides align to TRBD1. CDR1 and CDR2 (germline): LGHNT, FRNRAP. This CDR3 comprises 16 residues. V was clipped by 1 base and J by 2 bases; unmatched bases: 6. The CDR3 region has the DNA TGTGCTAGTGGTTTGGCTCACCGGACAGGGAACTATGGCTACACCTTC. Translating it yields CASGLAHRTGNYGYTF.

The chain's CDR3 is CASSMDRVDRSYGYTF. In nucleotides, the CDR3 is TGTGCCAGTAGTATGGACAGGGTCGACCGCTCCTATGGCTACACCTTC. J is TRBJ1-2 and V is TRBV19; 8 nucleotides line up with TRBD1. This CDR3 region has 16 residues. Germline V CDR1 and CDR2: LNHDA, SQIVND (reference sequence). The V segment lost 3 bases and the J segment 4 bases; nucleotides outside the gene matches: 10. The whole variable domain, filled in from reference TRBV19 and TRBJ1-2, reads DGGITQSPKYLFRKEGQNVTLSCEQNLNHDAMYWYRQDPGQGLRLIYYSQIVNDFQKGDIAEGYSVSREKKESFPLTVTSAQKNPTAFYLCASSMDRVDRSYGYTFGSGTRLTVV.

This clonotype was seen repeatedly, ten times or more. The genes are TRBV10-3 and TRBJ1-2; unclear D gene. This CDR3 has 13 amino acids. Germline V CDR1 and CDR2: ENHRY, SYGVKD. Trimming pared 3 bases from V and 2 bases from J, leaving 7 bases between. CDR3 bases: TGTGCCATCAGTGATGGGGTAAACTATGGCTACACCTTC. Amino acid sequence: CAISDGVNYGYTF.

This clonotype was picked up many times. The V gene is TRBV4-3, the J gene TRBJ1-2; the D is unclear. CDR3 size: 14 residues. Germline values: CDR1 LGHNA, CDR2 YSLEER. Trimming shortened V by 1 base and J by 6 bases, and 12 bases separated the two germline ends. CDR3 sequence reads: CASSQGHTGDGYTF. The CDR3 bases are TGCGCCAGCAGCCAAGGACACACGGGAGATGGCTACACCTTC.